This T cell receptor (beta chain) was sequenced in a study of blood T cell repertoires in COVID-19. Study background: The United States, Italy and Spain provided the acute and convalescent COVID-19 samples. T cells, B-cell-depleted T cells, or PBMCs supplied cDNA or gDNA.

Original handling: Amplified reference gene primers provided the basis for estimating nucleated cell counts. Only in-frame clones appear in the TCRdb table, and some are missing; sequencing was by immunoSEQ multiplex PCR. That table furnishes V, J and clone size, whereas the DNA furnished D and trimming. Among over 150,000 clones listed, 70% to 80% were seen once. This clone was recorded only once. CDR1 and CDR2 from the germline V gene are SEHNR and FQNEAQ (reference sequence). This CDR3 spans 14 amino acids. The V and J ends lost 5 bases and 6 bases, in that order; junction bases with no gene match: 8.

The chain couples TRBV7-9 to TRBJ1-1; TRBD1 matches 8 bases. The TCR sequence derives from a man in his fifties or sixties with acute or convalescent COVID-19. Material for sequencing was peripheral blood. The CDR3 bases are TGTGCCAGCAGCGCTGACAGGGGATACGCTGAAGCTTTCTTT. Translation gives CASSADRGYAEAFF.